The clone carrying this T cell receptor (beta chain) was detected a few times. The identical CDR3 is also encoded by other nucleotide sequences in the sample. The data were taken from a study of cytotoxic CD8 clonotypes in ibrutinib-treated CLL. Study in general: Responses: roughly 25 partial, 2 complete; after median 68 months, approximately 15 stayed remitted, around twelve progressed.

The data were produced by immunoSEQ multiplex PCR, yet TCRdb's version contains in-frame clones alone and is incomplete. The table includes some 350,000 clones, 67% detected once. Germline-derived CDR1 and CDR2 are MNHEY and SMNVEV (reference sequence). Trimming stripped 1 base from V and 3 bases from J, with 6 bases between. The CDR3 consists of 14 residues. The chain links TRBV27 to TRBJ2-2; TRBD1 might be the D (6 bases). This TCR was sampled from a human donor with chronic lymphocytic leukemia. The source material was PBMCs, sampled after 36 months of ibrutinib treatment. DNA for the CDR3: TGTGCCAGCAGTTTATACAGGGACACCGGGGAGCTGTTTTTT. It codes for CASSLYRDTGELFF.